Reported below is one T cell receptor beta chain. Its matching antigen is unknown. The sample comes from a study of post-analysis software for immune sequencing data. TCR beta libraries were prepared from cDNA with unique molecular identifiers. TCRdb re-called the PCR reads through MiXCR, storing one row per CDR3 protein. The sample lists about 540,000 distinct CDR3 sequences; under 40% were seen once. Germline-derived CDR1 and CDR2 are SQVTM and ANQGSEA. This CDR3 is built from 13 residues. Trimming pared 7 bases from V and 4 bases from J, leaving 16 bases between. Whole-study findings and limits: Among roughly five TRBV segments more frequent in patients than controls were TRBV5-6, TRBV5-1 and TRBV20-1.

Sequencing was performed on blood. This chain connects TRBV29-1 to TRBJ1-2, with D possibly being TRBD1 (5 bases). This receptor was taken from a girl between 2 and 17 years old with multiple sclerosis. Written as DNA, the CDR3 is TGCAGCGGGGGCACAGTGGGCAGCTATGGCTACACCTTC. The encoded protein is CSGGTVGSYGYTF.